Below are 2 T cell receptor beta chains sequenced from a single sample in a study of persistence of HIV-infected CD4 T cells. Sequencing used immunoSEQ version 4 in survey mode. Here immunoSEQ multiplex PCR was the method, and the copy in TCRdb shows in-frame clones only, minus some. The data hold more than 15,000 clones, with more than 75% observed a single time. Stimulation used about 9.5 ug/mL lysate from CMV-infected fibroblasts. Sorting of responding CD4+ T cells relied on upregulated CD40 ligand together with CD69. These receptors have no known antigen. The sequencing used CD4+ T cells sorted from PBMCs after roughly 18-hour stimulation, collected from a patient who received antiretroviral therapy. These receptors originate from an adult man with HIV who was CMV-seropositive.

V is TRBV11-3 and J is TRBJ2-1; D gene uncertain. In germline, CDR1 is SGHNT, CDR2 YENEEA. V shed 0 bases and J shed 3 bases, with 9 bases lying between them. This CDR3 has 15 residues. Here the CDR3 reads CASSLDSDHYNEQFF. The CDR3 DNA sequence: TGTGCCAGCAGCTTAGATTCGGACCACTACAATGAGCAGTTCTTC.

This chain connects TRBV15 to TRBJ2-7; D is uncertain. Per germline, CDR1 LNHNV and CDR2 YYDKDF (reference sequence). This CDR3 has 13 amino acids. The germline V and J ends were trimmed by 0 bases and 3 bases, with 6 bases remaining between them. The CDR3 DNA follows: TGTGCCACCAGCAGAGATGGGAACTACGAGCAGTACTTC. Residues: CATSRDGNYEQYF. The variable domain in full, with the rest retrieved from reference TRBV15 and TRBJ2-7, is DAMVIQNPRYQVTQFGKPVTLSCSQTLNHNVMYWYQQKSSQAPKLLFHYYDKDFNNEADTPDNFQSRRPNTSFCFLDIRSPGLGDTAMYLCATSRDGNYEQYFGPGTRLTVT.